These 2 T cell receptor beta chains originate from one sample sequenced in a study of blood T cell repertoires in COVID-19. The method was immunoSEQ multiplex PCR; TCRdb's version includes in-frame clones alone and lacks a portion of them. Of about 86,000 clones listed, over 80% are singletons. The sample consisted of peripheral blood. The receptor source for this set is a human donor in a cohort sampled during active COVID-19.

The chain joins TRBV6-4 to TRBJ2-7; TRBD1 matches 8 bases. The J call is doubtful: the DNA matches TRBJ2-5 better. In germline, CDR1 is MRHNA, CDR2 SNTAGT. The CDR3 is 13 residues long. The CDR3 nucleotides are TGTGCCAGCAGTCGCGACAGGGGAGAGACCCAGTACTTC. Protein sequence: CASSRDRGETQYF.

CDR3 sequence reads: CASRLTSGKVHEQFF. For the CDR3, the DNA is TGTGCCAGCAGACTTACTAGCGGGAAGGTCCATGAGCAGTTCTTC. This chain connects TRBV27 to TRBJ2-1, with TRBD2 matching over 10 bases. In germline, CDR1 is MNHEY, CDR2 SMNVEV (reference sequence). The length of the CDR3 is 15 residues. After removal of 6 bases from V and 8 bases from J, the junction contained 10 bases not matched to a gene.